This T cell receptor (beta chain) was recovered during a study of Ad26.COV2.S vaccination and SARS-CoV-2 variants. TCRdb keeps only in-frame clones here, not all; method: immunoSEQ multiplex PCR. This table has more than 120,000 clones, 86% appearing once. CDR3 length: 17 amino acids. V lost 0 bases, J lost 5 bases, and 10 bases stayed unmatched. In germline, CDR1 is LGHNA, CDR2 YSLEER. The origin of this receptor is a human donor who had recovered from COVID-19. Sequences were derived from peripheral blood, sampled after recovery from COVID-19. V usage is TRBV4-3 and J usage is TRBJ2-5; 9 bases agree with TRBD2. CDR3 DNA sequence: TGCGCCAGCAGCCAAGAGCCCCCGGGACTAGCTATGGAGACCCAGTACTTC. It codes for CASSQEPPGLAMETQYF.